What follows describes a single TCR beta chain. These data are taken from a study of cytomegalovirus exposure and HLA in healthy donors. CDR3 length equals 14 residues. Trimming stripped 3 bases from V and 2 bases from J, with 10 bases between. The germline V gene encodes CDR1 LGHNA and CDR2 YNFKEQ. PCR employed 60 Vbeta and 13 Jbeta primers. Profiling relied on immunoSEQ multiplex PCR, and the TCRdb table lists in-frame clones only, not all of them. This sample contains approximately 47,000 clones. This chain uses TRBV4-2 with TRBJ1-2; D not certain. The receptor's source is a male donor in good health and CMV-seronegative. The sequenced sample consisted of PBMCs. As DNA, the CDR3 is TGTGCCAGCAGCCATGTGGAGGCGAACTATGGCTACACCTTC. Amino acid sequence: CASSHVEANYGYTF.